This is a list of T cell receptor beta chains from one sample in a study of blood T cell repertoires in COVID-19. Sequenced by immunoSEQ multiplex PCR; TCRdb stores in-frame clones only, minus some. The sample records 140,000 to 150,000 clones, roughly 88% being singletons. Sequenced sample: peripheral blood. The receptors were gathered from a man aged 55-75 years with active or convalescent COVID-19. Both conserved end residues are trimmed from each CDR3. Fields, in order: CDR3 protein, J gene, V gene, CDR3 length.

CDR3 protein: ASSVGVGGYT
J gene: TRBJ1-2
V gene: TRBV9
CDR3 length: 10

CDR3 protein: ASGIQGLNTEAF
J gene: TRBJ1-1
V gene: TRBV19
CDR3 length: 12

CDR3 protein: ASSPAGGHGNTIY
J gene: TRBJ1-3
V gene: TRBV11-2
CDR3 length: 13

CDR3 protein: ASSYSGQPDNSPLH
J gene: TRBJ1-6
V gene: TRBV6-5
CDR3 length: 14

CDR3 protein: ASSQEWGPGELF
J gene: TRBJ2-2
V gene: TRBV7-9
CDR3 length: 12

CDR3 protein: ASSLVGLAGDPGDEQF
J gene: TRBJ2-1
V gene: TRBV5-1
CDR3 length: 16

CDR3 protein: ASMGTSRGRRNYGYT
J gene: TRBJ1-2
V gene: TRBV25-1
CDR3 length: 15

CDR3 protein: ASSSGSLLLTGELF
J gene: TRBJ2-2
V gene: TRBV27
CDR3 length: 14

CDR3 protein: ASSSPSGLDRDTQY
J gene: TRBJ2-3
V gene: TRBV11-2
CDR3 length: 14

CDR3 protein: ASSLGGINNSPLH
J gene: TRBJ1-6
V gene: TRBV5-6
CDR3 length: 13

CDR3 protein: ASSQDPRNSPLH
J gene: TRBJ1-6
V gene: TRBV3-1/TRBV3-2
CDR3 length: 12

CDR3 protein: ASSLGRVGYT
J gene: TRBJ1-2
V gene: TRBV5-1
CDR3 length: 10

CDR3 protein: ASSVVAGVDTGELF
J gene: TRBJ2-2
V gene: TRBV9
CDR3 length: 14

CDR3 protein: ASSQGWMARETIY
J gene: TRBJ1-3
V gene: TRBV19
CDR3 length: 13

CDR3 protein: ASSDQRGLEAF
J gene: TRBJ1-1
V gene: TRBV7-2
CDR3 length: 11

CDR3 protein: AWSVRYGYT
J gene: TRBJ1-2
V gene: TRBV30
CDR3 length: 9

CDR3 protein: ASSPSTSGGAYEQY
J gene: TRBJ2-7
V gene: TRBV4-1
CDR3 length: 14

CDR3 protein: ASSSDVGTGGNTIY
J gene: TRBJ1-3
V gene: TRBV27
CDR3 length: 14

CDR3 protein: ASSPLGGVNEKLF
J gene: TRBJ1-4
V gene: TRBV7-2
CDR3 length: 13

CDR3 protein: ASSLTPRSSYNSPLH
J gene: TRBJ1-6
V gene: TRBV7-2
CDR3 length: 15

CDR3 protein: ASSEGTGENEKLF
J gene: TRBJ1-4
V gene: TRBV25-1
CDR3 length: 13

CDR3 protein: ASSRYTEAF
J gene: TRBJ1-1
V gene: TRBV28
CDR3 length: 9

CDR3 protein: ASSSDRGLGNSPLH
J gene: TRBJ1-6
V gene: TRBV7-8
CDR3 length: 14

CDR3 protein: ASSESVSGTYGYT
J gene: TRBJ1-2
V gene: TRBV25-1
CDR3 length: 13

CDR3 protein: ASSLRGTMRTNYGYT
J gene: TRBJ1-2
V gene: TRBV5-6
CDR3 length: 15

CDR3 protein: ASNTGDQPQH
J gene: TRBJ1-5
V gene: TRBV11-2
CDR3 length: 10

CDR3 protein: ASSPDPGQGPNYGYT
J gene: TRBJ1-2
V gene: TRBV7-6
CDR3 length: 15

CDR3 protein: ASSLAGHQPQH
J gene: TRBJ1-5
V gene: TRBV13
CDR3 length: 11

CDR3 protein: ASRDRNTEAF
J gene: TRBJ1-1
V gene: TRBV19
CDR3 length: 10

CDR3 protein: ASSEARSSIGTGHEKLF
J gene: TRBJ1-4
V gene: TRBV2
CDR3 length: 17

CDR3 protein: ASSSGTAMNTEAF
J gene: TRBJ1-1
V gene: TRBV28
CDR3 length: 13

CDR3 protein: ASSRLELAGPYNEQF
J gene: TRBJ2-1
V gene: TRBV9
CDR3 length: 15

CDR3 protein: ASSQVGGANQPQH
J gene: TRBJ1-5
V gene: TRBV3-1/TRBV3-2
CDR3 length: 13

CDR3 protein: AWSSLAADTGELF
J gene: TRBJ2-2
V gene: TRBV30
CDR3 length: 13

CDR3 protein: AWSLYSGNTIY
J gene: TRBJ1-3
V gene: TRBV30
CDR3 length: 11

CDR3 protein: ASSQGQRDEAF
J gene: TRBJ1-1
V gene: TRBV3-1/TRBV3-2
CDR3 length: 11

CDR3 protein: SVETPDRGKGYT
J gene: TRBJ1-2
V gene: TRBV29-1
CDR3 length: 12

CDR3 protein: ASSLRGAGTEAF
J gene: TRBJ1-1
V gene: TRBV5-1
CDR3 length: 12

CDR3 protein: ASSPQGAGEKLF
J gene: TRBJ1-4
V gene: TRBV6-5
CDR3 length: 12

CDR3 protein: ASSDLGTGEYEQY
J gene: TRBJ2-7
V gene: TRBV6-1
CDR3 length: 13

CDR3 protein: ASSQDDSIYNSPLH
J gene: TRBJ1-6
V gene: TRBV4-3
CDR3 length: 14

CDR3 protein: ASSFRTGGFTREETQY
J gene: TRBJ2-5
V gene: TRBV5-1
CDR3 length: 16

CDR3 protein: ASSQGRSLKNIQY
J gene: TRBJ2-4
V gene: TRBV4-1
CDR3 length: 13

CDR3 protein: ASSPTGKETQY
J gene: TRBJ2-5
V gene: TRBV18
CDR3 length: 11

CDR3 protein: ASSLANPDRSNTGELF
J gene: TRBJ2-2
V gene: TRBV7-9
CDR3 length: 16

CDR3 protein: ASSPRQGNYGYT
J gene: TRBJ1-2
V gene: TRBV11-3
CDR3 length: 12

CDR3 protein: ASSFSGVNTEAF
J gene: TRBJ1-1
V gene: TRBV5-8
CDR3 length: 12

CDR3 protein: ASSLDAGVNEKLF
J gene: TRBJ1-4
V gene: TRBV7-2
CDR3 length: 13

CDR3 protein: ASSMGGGTEAF
J gene: TRBJ1-1
V gene: TRBV19
CDR3 length: 11

CDR3 protein: ASGGQRGTEAF
J gene: TRBJ1-1
V gene: TRBV2
CDR3 length: 11

CDR3 protein: AWSETGYGYT
J gene: TRBJ1-2
V gene: TRBV30
CDR3 length: 10

CDR3 protein: ASSGTSGLGTGELF
J gene: TRBJ2-2
V gene: TRBV2
CDR3 length: 14

CDR3 protein: ARSPPGDRGAETQY
J gene: TRBJ2-5
V gene: TRBV5-3
CDR3 length: 14